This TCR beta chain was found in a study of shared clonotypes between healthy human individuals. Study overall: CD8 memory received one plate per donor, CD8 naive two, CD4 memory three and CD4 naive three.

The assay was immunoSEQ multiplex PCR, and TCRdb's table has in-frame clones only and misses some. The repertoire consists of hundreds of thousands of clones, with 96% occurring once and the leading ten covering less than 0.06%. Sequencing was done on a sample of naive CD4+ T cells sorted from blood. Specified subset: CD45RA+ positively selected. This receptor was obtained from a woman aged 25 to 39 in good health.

CDR3: CASSPPGHRNTEAFF. CDR3 sequence (DNA): TGTGCCAGCAGTCCACCGGGACACAGGAACACTGAAGCTTTCTTT. The V and J genes are TRBV6-5 and TRBJ1-1; D is possibly TRBD1 (6 bases). With 5 bases removed from V and 1 base from J, the gap between germline ends came to 14 bases. This CDR3 has 15 residues. Germline lookup yields CDR1 MNHEY and CDR2 SVGAGI.